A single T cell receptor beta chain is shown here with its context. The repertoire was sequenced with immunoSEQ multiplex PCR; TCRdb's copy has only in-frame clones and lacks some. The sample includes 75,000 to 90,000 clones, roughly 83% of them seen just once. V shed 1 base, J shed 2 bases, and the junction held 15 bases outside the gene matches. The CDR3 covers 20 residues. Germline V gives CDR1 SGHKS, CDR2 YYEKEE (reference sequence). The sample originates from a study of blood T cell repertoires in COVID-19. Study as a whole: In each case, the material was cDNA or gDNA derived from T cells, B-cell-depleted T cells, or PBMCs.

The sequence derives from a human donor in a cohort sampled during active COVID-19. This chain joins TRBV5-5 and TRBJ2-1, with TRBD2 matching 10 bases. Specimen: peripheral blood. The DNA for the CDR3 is TGTGCCAGCAGCTTGATAATGGGAACTAGCGGGACGAGACCCTACAATGAGCAGTTCTTC. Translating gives CASSLIMGTSGTRPYNEQFF.